These 29 T cell receptor beta chains were sequenced from one sample in a study of graft-versus-host responses after intestinal transplantation. The method was immunoSEQ multiplex PCR; TCRdb's version includes in-frame clones alone and lacks a portion of them. The sample lists about 54,000 clones; 75% to 95% were seen once. The sequenced sample was PBMCs, obtained approximately 660 days after intestinal transplant. These receptors came from a human patient who received an intestinal transplant, so some T cells may come from the graft donor.

The V gene is TRBV10-1, the J gene TRBJ2-3; 7 bases are a match to TRBD1. CDR3 length equals 14 residues. V trimming: 4 bases; J trimming: 5 bases; junction bases outside the gene matches: 6. From germline, CDR1 is WNHNN and CDR2 SYGVQD (reference sequence). The CDR3, as DNA: TGCGCCAGCAGTGGGACAGGTCCCCGAGATACGCAGTATTTT. Its translation: CASSGTGPRDTQYF.

This clone was detected once. V is TRBV7-7 and J is TRBJ1-3; D gene uncertain. Trimming took 3 bases from V and 4 from J, leaving 7 bases between them. The CDR3 runs to 13 residues. Germline assignment: CDR1 SSHAT and CDR2 FNYEAQ (reference sequence). CDR3 DNA: TGTGCCAGCAGCTTGGACCCCGGAAACACCATATATTTT. Protein product: CASSLDPGNTIYF.

The chain links TRBV5-4 to TRBJ1-1; 7 positions match TRBD1. Germline V gene data show CDR1 as SGHNT and CDR2 as YYREEE (reference sequence). The CDR3 totals 13 residues. The J segment lost 1 base and the V segment lost 5 bases, leaving 2 bases of the junction unmatched. CDR3 DNA sequence: TGTGCCAGCAGGACAGGGCCGAACACTGAAGCTTTCTTT. It specifies CASRTGPNTEAFF. The variable domain in full, completed from reference TRBV5-4 and TRBJ1-1, reads ETGVTQSPTHLIKTRGQQVTLRCSSQSGHNTVSWYQQALGQGPQFIFQYYREEENGRGNFPPRFSGLQFPNYSSELNVNALELDDSALYLCASRTGPNTEAFFGQGTRLTVV.

With regard to this clone: One end of the junction varies from germline; a read error may be responsible. The rearrangement joins TRBV6-1 to TRBJ2-5; no clear D. The CDR3 consists of 13 residues. The germline CDR1 and CDR2 sequences are MNHNS and SASEGT. The CDR3 DNA sequence: TGTGCCAGCAGCGAAGACCCTAAAGAGACCCAGTACTTC. It translates to CASSEDPKETQYF.

The chain carries TRBV7-9 and TRBJ1-6; possible D gene TRBD1, 5 bases. The CDR3 runs to 13 residues. V lost 9 bases, J lost 5 bases, and 11 bases lay in between. The germline V gene encodes CDR1 SEHNR and CDR2 FQNEAQ (reference sequence). The CDR3 loop is CASSTENNSPLHF. CDR3 nucleotide sequence: TGTGCCAGTTCGACAGAGAATAATTCACCCCTCCACTTT.

The rearrangement joins TRBV5-1 to TRBJ2-5; D assignment may be TRBD1 or TRBD2 (5 bases each). Trimming left V 3 bases short and J 5 bases short, with 29 bases between. CDR3 length equals 19 residues. Germline V gene sequence: CDR1 SGHRS, CDR2 YFSETQ. The CDR3 nucleotides read TGCGCCAGCAGCTCACTTGGATGGACAAGAGGGAACAAGGCGGAGACCCAGTACTTC. Protein: CASSSLGWTRGNKAETQYF.

This clone was picked up one time. The chain employs TRBV19 and TRBJ1-2, with D hard to call. V shed 7 bases and J shed 4 bases, with 13 bases lying between them. Germline assignment: CDR1 LNHDA and CDR2 SQIVND (reference sequence). This CDR3 comprises 13 residues. This CDR3 reads CASKEGTFYGYTF. The CDR3 region has the DNA TGTGCCAGTAAAGAAGGAACTTTCTATGGCTACACCTTC. The full variable domain, its missing parts supplied by reference TRBV19 and TRBJ1-2, is DGGITQSPKYLFRKEGQNVTLSCEQNLNHDAMYWYRQDPGQGLRLIYYSQIVNDFQKGDIAEGYSVSREKKESFPLTVTSAQKNPTAFYLCASKEGTFYGYTFGSGTRLTVV.

V gene TRBV9 combines with J gene TRBJ2-5, with TRBD2 matching 8 bases. The germline V gene encodes CDR1 SGDLS and CDR2 YYNGEE. The CDR3 runs to 16 residues. The V and J ends lost 4 bases and 0 bases, in that order; junction bases with no gene match: 8. This CDR3 reads CASSPHSGAYQETQYF. Here the CDR3 DNA reads TGTGCCAGCAGCCCCCATAGCGGGGCCTACCAAGAGACCCAGTACTTC. Variable domain in full (rest from reference TRBV9 and TRBJ2-5): DSGVTQTPKHLITATGQRVTLRCSPRSGDLSVYWYQQSLDQGLQFLIQYYNGEERAKGNILERFSAQQFPDLHSELNLSSLELGDSALYFCASSPHSGAYQETQYFGPGTRLLVL.

There are a few counts of this clone. The V gene is TRBV19, the J gene TRBJ2-3; either TRBD1 or TRBD2 may supply D (5 bases each). Germline lookup yields CDR1 LNHDA and CDR2 SQIVND (reference sequence). Trimming shortened V by 5 bases and J by 4 bases, and 19 bases separated the two germline ends. The CDR3 length is 16 residues. CDR3 in DNA: TGTGCCAGTAGTCCCTCCGGGACCATCCGTGCAGATACGCAGTATTTT. Amino acid sequence: CASSPSGTIRADTQYF.

The V gene is TRBV19, the J gene TRBJ2-5, with D possibly being TRBD1 or TRBD2 (6 bases each). CDR1 LNHDA and CDR2 SQIVND come from the germline V gene (reference sequence). CDR3 length: 14 amino acids. The V end lost 3 bases, the J end lost 5 bases, and 13 bases lay between the germline ends. The CDR3 DNA reads as TGTGCCAGTAGTATTGAGGGGGGACCCGAGACCCAGTACTTC. This gives the protein CASSIEGGPETQYF.

This clone was found once. This chain connects TRBV19 to TRBJ2-7; 8 bases are a match to TRBD1. The CDR3 contains 13 residues. Germline CDR1 reads LNHDA; CDR2 reads SQIVND (reference sequence). V trimming: 3 bases; J trimming: 2 bases; junction bases outside the gene matches: 0. CDR3 loop: CASSMGQAYEQYF. The CDR3 nucleotides read TGTGCCAGTAGTATGGGACAGGCCTACGAGCAGTACTTC.

This chain joins TRBV6-1 and TRBJ1-6; TRBD1 is a possible D gene (5 bases). Per germline, CDR1 MNHNS and CDR2 SASEGT. The CDR3 is 17 amino acids. The V end lost 2 bases, the J end lost 8 bases, and 19 bases lay between the germline ends. This CDR3 is CASSESSWGGYDSPLHF. DNA of the CDR3: TGTGCCAGCAGTGAATCGTCTTGGGGGGGATATGATTCACCCCTCCACTTT.

The chain couples TRBV11-2 to TRBJ2-1; D ambiguous. Germline V gene lookup returns CDR1 SGHAT and CDR2 FQNNGV. This CDR3 is 11 amino acids long. Trimming stripped 2 bases from V and 7 bases from J, with 3 bases between. The CDR3 region is CASSLLNEQFF. The CDR3 region has the DNA TGTGCCAGCAGCTTACTAAATGAGCAGTTCTTC.

The chain couples TRBV12-5 to TRBJ2-1, with no clear D. CDR1 and CDR2 from the germline V gene are LGHNT and FRNRAP. This CDR3 spans 16 amino acids. With 1 base removed from V and 5 bases from J, the gap between germline ends came to 15 bases. The CDR3 spells CASGLEYHGLNNEQFF. The DNA of the CDR3 is TGTGCTAGTGGTTTGGAGTACCACGGGCTGAACAATGAGCAGTTCTTC.

This clone was observed a few times. The V and J genes are TRBV5-8 and TRBJ1-2; D uncertain. CDR1 and CDR2 (germline): SGHTS, YDEGEE. The CDR3 loop spans 10 amino acids. Between the trimmed V and J ends, which lost 0 bases and 7 bases, there was a span of 1 base. The CDR3 protein is CASSLAGYTF. The CDR3 nucleotides read TGTGCCAGCAGCTTGGCTGGCTACACCTTC.

For the CDR3, the DNA is TGTGCCAGTAGTATTGTCACCGAATATGGCTACACCTTC. Its translation: CASSIVTEYGYTF. The chain recombines TRBV19 with TRBJ1-2; no reliable D call. The CDR3 loop spans 13 amino acids. CDR1 is LNHDA and CDR2 is SQIVND in the germline V gene (reference sequence). Trimming pared 3 bases from V and 5 bases from J, leaving 10 bases between.

This clone came up once. J is TRBJ2-7 and V is TRBV19, with 12 bases identical to TRBD1. The length of the CDR3 is 17 residues. Germline trimming cut 3 bases from V and 7 bases from J; bases unmatched to any gene: 13. Germline V lookup: CDR1 LNHDA, CDR2 SQIVND (reference sequence). The CDR3 reads CASSMSSGTGGPGEQYF. CDR3 DNA: TGTGCCAGTAGTATGAGCTCCGGGACAGGGGGCCCGGGAGAGCAGTACTTC.

The gene calls are TRBV5-1 and TRBJ2-1; D possibly corresponds to TRBD1 (6 bases). V was shortened by 3 bases and J by 0 bases, with 10 bases between the two germline ends. Germline CDR1 SGHRS, CDR2 YFSETQ. This CDR3 is 15 amino acids long. CDR3 nucleotide sequence: TGCGCCAGCAGCTGGGACACGAGCTCCTACAATGAGCAGTTCTTC. Translating it yields CASSWDTSSYNEQFF.

V usage is TRBV11-2 and J usage is TRBJ1-1, with D hard to call. V lost 3 bases and J 11 bases, leaving 19 bases between the germline ends. The CDR3 is 14 residues long. Germline CDR1 is SGHAT and CDR2 is FQNNGV. For the CDR3, the DNA is TGTGCCAGCAGCTTGGGTACAGATGCCACAAGGGCTTTCTTT. Translation gives CASSLGTDATRAFF.

The chain joins TRBV7-9 to TRBJ1-4; D is ambiguous. Trimming cost V 5 bases and J 7 bases, with 11 bases left between them. The length of the CDR3 is 13 residues. Germline CDR1 and CDR2: SEHNR and FQNEAQ (reference sequence). Here the CDR3 reads CASSPQLGEKLFF. DNA for the CDR3: TGTGCCAGCAGCCCCCAGTTGGGTGAAAAACTGTTTTTT.

This chain links TRBV18 with TRBJ1-2; 8 bases map to TRBD1. Trimming removed 6 bases from V and 0 bases from J; junction bases left unmatched: 15. CDR3 length equals 18 residues. The germline gives CDR1 KGHSH, CDR2 LQKENI. CDR3 sequence: CASSPTAGQGLANYGYTF. The CDR3 region has the DNA TGTGCCAGCTCTCCAACCGCTGGACAGGGCCTTGCTAACTATGGCTACACCTTC.

J is TRBJ1-1 and V is TRBV7-9; D is unclear. The germline CDR1 and CDR2 sequences are SEHNR and FQNEAQ (reference sequence). The V and J ends lost 5 bases and 8 bases respectively, with 12 bases between them. There are 12 residues in the CDR3. In DNA form, the CDR3 reads TGTGCCAGCAGCCCGGCGGCCGGAGAAGCTTTCTTT. Translation gives CASSPAAGEAFF.

The rearrangement links TRBV5-1 to TRBJ1-6; D may be TRBD1 (5 bases). V was shortened by 4 bases and J by 7 bases, with 15 bases between the two germline ends. The CDR3 is made up of 15 amino acids. Germline CDR1 reads SGHRS; CDR2 reads YFSETQ. Written as DNA, the CDR3 is TGCGCCAGCAGCCAAGGATCGACAGCCAATTCACCCCTCCACTTT. Translation gives CASSQGSTANSPLHF.

This sequence joins TRBV2 and TRBJ2-5; weak D call: TRBD2 (5 bases). Trimming removed 8 bases at V and 4 bases at J, with 17 bases between. The CDR3 consists of 14 residues. Germline-derived CDR1 and CDR2 are SNHLY and FYNNEI. The CDR3 sequence is CASAEWLAGETQYF. CDR3 sequence (DNA): TGTGCCAGCGCCGAGTGGCTAGCCGGAGAGACCCAGTACTTC.

This chain links TRBV21-1 with TRBJ1-2. TRBV21-1 is deemed a pseudogene. The CDR3 sequence is 14 residues long. The CDR3 coding sequence is TGTGCCAGCAGCAATAGAACCGGGGTCTATGGCTACACCTTC. It is translated as CASSNRTGVYGYTF.

This clone was counted only a few times. V is TRBV2 and J is TRBJ1-5; D not resolved. Germline assignment: CDR1 SNHLY and CDR2 FYNNEI. This CDR3 comprises 15 residues. V was pared by 5 bases and J by 0 bases, with 11 bases between. CDR3 residues: CASSKEGFSNQPQHF. The CDR3 DNA follows: TGTGCCAGCAGTAAGGAAGGATTTAGCAATCAGCCCCAGCATTTT.

This clone has just one count. V is TRBV12-5 and J is TRBJ1-5; TRBD1 matches 12 bases. The V segment lost 0 bases and the J segment 2 bases; nucleotides outside the gene matches: 5. Looked up from germline, CDR1 is LGHNT and CDR2 is FRNRAP. The length of the CDR3 is 18 residues. CDR3 nucleotides: TGTGCTAGTGGTTTGGTCCCGGGACAGGGGGCGGGCAATCAGCCCCAGCATTTT. The encoded protein is CASGLVPGQGAGNQPQHF.

This clone was counted a few times. The genes are TRBV29-1 and TRBJ1-5; TRBD1 might be the D (5 bases). Germline-derived CDR1 and CDR2 are SQVTM and ANQGSEA. V gave up 6 bases and J gave up 6 bases, with 12 bases separating them. The CDR3 totals 12 residues. The DNA of the CDR3 is TGCAGCGTGGGGGGGGACGGTCAGCCCCAGCATTTT. The encoded protein is CSVGGDGQPQHF.

The CDR3 is CASISSRTGGFEAFF. CDR3 DNA: TGTGCCAGCATCTCATCTAGGACAGGGGGATTTGAAGCTTTCTTT. The J gene is TRBJ1-1, the V gene TRBV7-9; 10 bases agree with TRBD1. CDR3 length equals 15 residues. Germline V gives CDR1 SEHNR, CDR2 FQNEAQ (reference sequence). V shed 7 bases, J shed 7 bases, and the junction held 12 bases outside the gene matches.